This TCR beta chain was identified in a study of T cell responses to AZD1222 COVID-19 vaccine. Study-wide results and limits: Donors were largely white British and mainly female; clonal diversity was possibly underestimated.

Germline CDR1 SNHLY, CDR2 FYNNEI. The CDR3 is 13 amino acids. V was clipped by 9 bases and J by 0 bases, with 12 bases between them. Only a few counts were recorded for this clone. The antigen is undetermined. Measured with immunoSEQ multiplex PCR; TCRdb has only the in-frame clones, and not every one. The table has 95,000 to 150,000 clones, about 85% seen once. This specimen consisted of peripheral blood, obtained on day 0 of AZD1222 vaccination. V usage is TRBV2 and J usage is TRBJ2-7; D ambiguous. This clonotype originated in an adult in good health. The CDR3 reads CASQVGVSYEQYF. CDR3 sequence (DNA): TGTGCCAGTCAGGTTGGCGTCTCCTACGAGCAGTACTTC.